This T cell receptor beta chain came from a study of cytomegalovirus exposure and HLA in healthy donors. Points from the study as a whole: Presence/absence analysis assumed near-uniform sequencing depth across donors.

Concerning this clone: What it recognizes is unknown.

Trimming left V 7 bases short and J 5 bases short, with 19 bases between. The CDR3 consists of 15 residues. Germline assignment: CDR1 SGHRS and CDR2 YFSETQ. Both 60 Vbeta primers and 13 Jbeta primers went into the PCR. Profiled with immunoSEQ multiplex PCR; TCRdb holds only in-frame clones, not every one. This table has 100,000 or so clones, roughly four fifths appearing once. The sequencing input was PBMCs. The chain uses TRBV5-1 and TRBJ2-1, with TRBD2 as a possible D gene (7 bases). The receptor was isolated from a male donor in good health and CMV-seropositive. CDR3 loop: CASSGGQGIHNEQFF. The CDR3 DNA reads as TGCGCCAGCTCCGGGGGGCAGGGGATACACAATGAGCAGTTCTTC. The full variable domain, with the rest looked up from reference TRBV5-1 and TRBJ2-1, is KAGVTQTPRYLIKTRGQQVTLSCSPISGHRSVSWYQQTPGQGLQFLFEYFSETQRNKGNFPGRFSGRQFSNSRSEMNVSTLELGDSALYLCASSGGQGIHNEQFFGPGTRLTVL.